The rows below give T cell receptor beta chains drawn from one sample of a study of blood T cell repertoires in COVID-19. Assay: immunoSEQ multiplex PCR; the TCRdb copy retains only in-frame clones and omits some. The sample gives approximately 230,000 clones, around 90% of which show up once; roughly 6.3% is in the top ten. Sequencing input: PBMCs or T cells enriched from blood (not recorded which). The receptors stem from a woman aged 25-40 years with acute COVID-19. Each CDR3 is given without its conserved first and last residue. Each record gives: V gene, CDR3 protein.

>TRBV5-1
ASRRTPGGTEAF
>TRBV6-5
ASSKTTGTYEQY
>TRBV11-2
ASSSTLATNEKLF
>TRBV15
ATSRDGGAGNEKLF
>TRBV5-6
ASRTSGLAGGKTQY
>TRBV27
ASSLTGNTGELF
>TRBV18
ASSSDRGNNQPQH
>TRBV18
ASSPWQTGTKNIQY
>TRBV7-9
ASSERGRNTGELF
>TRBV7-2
ASSLSGPSGRTDTQY
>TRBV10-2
ASREDRQPQH